This T cell receptor (beta chain) came from a study of response to subunit inactivated influenza vaccine. This clonotype appeared a few times. The target antigen is unknown. TCRdb recomputed calls from the RT-PCR reads with MiXCR, one row per CDR3 protein. The sample has fewer than 600,000 distinct CDR3 sequences; roughly 7.6% are singletons. Deletions cut 4 bases from V and 2 bases from J, with 11 bases between. Germline lookup yields CDR1 ENHRY and CDR2 SYGVKD. The CDR3 extends over 14 amino acids. Overall study findings and caveats: Authors suggested each seasonal flu vaccination may recruit only limited numbers of new T cells.

The V gene is TRBV10-3, the J gene TRBJ1-2; no clear D. Sequencing used PBMCs from blood, obtained 23 to 25 months after vaccination. The TCR comes from a man in his fifties or sixties who received an inactivated influenza vaccine. In nucleotides, the CDR3 is TGTGCCATCAGTGCTGGCAGTTCGAACTATGGCTACACCTTC. This sequence encodes CAISAGSSNYGYTF.